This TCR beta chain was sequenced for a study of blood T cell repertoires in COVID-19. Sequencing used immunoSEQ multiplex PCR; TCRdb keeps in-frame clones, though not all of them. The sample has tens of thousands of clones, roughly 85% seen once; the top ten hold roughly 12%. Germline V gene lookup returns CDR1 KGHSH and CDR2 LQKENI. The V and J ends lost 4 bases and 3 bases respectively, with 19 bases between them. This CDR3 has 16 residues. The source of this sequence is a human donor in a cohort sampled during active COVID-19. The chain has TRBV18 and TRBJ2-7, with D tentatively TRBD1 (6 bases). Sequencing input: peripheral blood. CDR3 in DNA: TGTGCCAGCTCACGGAACCTACAGGGTTTTGTCTACGAGCAGTACTTC. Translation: CASSRNLQGFVYEQYF.